This T cell receptor (beta chain) derives from a study of Ad26.COV2.S vaccination and SARS-CoV-2 variants. The assay was immunoSEQ multiplex PCR, and TCRdb's table has in-frame clones only and misses some. The data contain 300,000 to 350,000 clones, 85% to 90% of them singletons. The CDR3 loop spans 15 amino acids. Germline assignment: CDR1 MDHEN and CDR2 SYDVKM. V gave up 3 bases and J gave up 6 bases; unmatched junction bases: 7. Regarding treatment: roughly 19 received Ad26.COV2.S at low or high dose, single or two shots; several received placebo; per-sample allocation not given. Day 63 following the first vaccine or placebo injection was when the samples were taken.

This specimen was peripheral blood, taken in a trial of Ad26.COV2.S vaccine versus placebo. The clonotype was recovered from a person between 18 and 65 years old who received the Ad26.COV2.S COVID-19 vaccine or a placebo. The chain links TRBV28 to TRBJ2-1; TRBD1 aligns across 8 bases. CDR3 nucleotide sequence: TGTGCCAGCAGTTTCCCGGACAGGGCTCGCAATGAGCAGTTCTTC. Protein sequence: CASSFPDRARNEQFF.